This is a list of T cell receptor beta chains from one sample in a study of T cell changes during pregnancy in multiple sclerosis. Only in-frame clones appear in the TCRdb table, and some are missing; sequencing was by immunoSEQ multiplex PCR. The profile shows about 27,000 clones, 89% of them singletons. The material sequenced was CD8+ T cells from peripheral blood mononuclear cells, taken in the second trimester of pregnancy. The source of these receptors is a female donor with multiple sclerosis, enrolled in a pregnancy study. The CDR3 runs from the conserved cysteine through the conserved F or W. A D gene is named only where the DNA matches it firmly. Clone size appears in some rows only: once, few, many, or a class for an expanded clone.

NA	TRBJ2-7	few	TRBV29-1	CSVEAGSPYEQYF	TGCAGCGTTGAAGCGGGATCCCCCTACGAGCAGTACTTC
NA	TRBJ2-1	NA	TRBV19	CASSISPSVYNEQFF	TGTGCCAGTAGTATCTCCCCTAGCGTGTACAATGAGCAGTTCTTC
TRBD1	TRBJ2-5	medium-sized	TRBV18	CASSPSSGGATGETQYF	TGTGCCAGCTCACCAAGTTCAGGGGGCGCAACAGGGGAGACCCAGTACTTC
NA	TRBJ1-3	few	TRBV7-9	CASSSPVATGGNTIYF	TGTGCCAGCAGCTCCCCCGTGGCTACAGGGGGAAACACCATATATTTT
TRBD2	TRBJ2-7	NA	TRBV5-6	CASSGGLAGDLPYEQYF	TGTGCCAGCAGCGGCGGACTAGCGGGAGACCTTCCCTACGAGCAGTACTTC
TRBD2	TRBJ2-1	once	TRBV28	CASSQREGINEQFF	TGTGCCAGCAGTCAGCGGGAGGGTATCAATGAGCAGTTCTTC
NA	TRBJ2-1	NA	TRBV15	CATSRAREQFF	TGTGCCACCAGCAGAGCCCGTGAGCAGTTCTTC
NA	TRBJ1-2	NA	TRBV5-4	CASSSRYGYTF	TGTGCCAGCAGCTCCCGCTATGGCTACACCTTC
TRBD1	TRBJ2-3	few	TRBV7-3	CASSLTPRDSNTDTQYF	TGTGCCAGCAGCTTAACACCCCGGGACAGCAACACAGATACGCAGTATTTT
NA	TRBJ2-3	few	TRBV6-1	CASSEPGGTDTQYF	TGTGCCAGCAGTGAACCGGGAGGCACAGATACGCAGTATTTT
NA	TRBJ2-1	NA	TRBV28	CATKTSLGGEQFF	TGTGCGACAAAGACTAGTTTGGGGGGTGAGCAGTTCTTC
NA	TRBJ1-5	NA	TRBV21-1	CASSTWRDQPQHF	TGTGCCAGCAGCACCTGGAGGGATCAGCCCCAGCATTTT
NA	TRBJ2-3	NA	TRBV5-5	CASSSEWTDTQYF	TGTGCCAGCAGTTCGGAGTGGACAGATACGCAGTATTTT
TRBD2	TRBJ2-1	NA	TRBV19	CASSWFSGVHNEQFF	TGTGCCAGTAGTTGGTTTAGCGGGGTACACAATGAGCAGTTCTTC
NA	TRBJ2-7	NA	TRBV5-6	CASSADSSPYEQYF	TGTGCCAGCAGCGCGGACAGTTCACCCTACGAGCAGTACTTC
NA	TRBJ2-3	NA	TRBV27	CASSPRQTGDTQYF	TGTGCCAGCAGTCCCCGCCAGACTGGGGATACGCAGTATTTT
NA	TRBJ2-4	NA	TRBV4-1	CASSQAPTGGAKNIQYF	TGCGCCAGCAGCCAAGCACCAACCGGTGGGGCTAAGAACATTCAGTACTTC
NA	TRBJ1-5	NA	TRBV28	CASSLLVTDNQPQHF	TGTGCCAGCAGTTTATTGGTGACAGACAATCAGCCCCAGCATTTT
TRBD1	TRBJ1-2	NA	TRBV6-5	CASSPGQGSGYTF	TGTGCCAGCAGTCCAGGACAGGGCTCTGGCTACACCTTC
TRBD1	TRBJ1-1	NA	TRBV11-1	CASSSQGGTEAFF	TGTGCCAGCAGCTCCCAGGGGGGCACTGAAGCTTTCTTT
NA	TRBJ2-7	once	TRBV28	CASSLTIEQYF	TGTGCCAGCAGTTTAACTATCGAGCAGTACTTC
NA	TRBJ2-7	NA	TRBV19	CASSPSPYEQYF	TGTGCCAGTAGCCCCTCCCCCTACGAGCAGTACTTC
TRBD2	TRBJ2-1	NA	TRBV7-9	CASSATSGRADEQFF	TGTGCCAGCAGCGCCACTAGCGGGAGGGCCGATGAGCAGTTCTTC
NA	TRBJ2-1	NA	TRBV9	CASSVNTYNEQFF	TGTGCCAGCAGCGTTAACACATACAATGAGCAGTTCTTC
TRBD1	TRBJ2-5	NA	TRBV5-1	CASSGDRTTTQETQYF	TGCGCCAGCAGCGGGGACAGAACCACGACTCAAGAGACCCAGTACTTC
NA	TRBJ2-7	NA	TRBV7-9	CASSFSATGTSRPYEQYF	TGTGCCAGCAGCTTCTCAGCAACCGGGACTTCCCGGCCCTACGAGCAGTACTTC
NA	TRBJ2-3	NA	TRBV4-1	CASSQERANTDTQYF	TGCGCCAGCAGCCAAGAGAGAGCTAACACAGATACGCAGTATTTT
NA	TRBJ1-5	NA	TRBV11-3	CASRFGRASGQPQHF	TGTGCCAGCAGGTTCGGGAGGGCCTCCGGACAGCCCCAGCATTTT
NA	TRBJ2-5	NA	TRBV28	CASSKDPGGGRQETQYF	TGTGCCAGCAGCAAAGACCCGGGTGGAGGCCGTCAAGAGACCCAGTACTTC
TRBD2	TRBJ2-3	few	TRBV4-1	CASSQAAGTSGRTDTQYF	TGCGCCAGCAGCCAAGCGGCCGGGACTAGCGGACGCACAGATACGCAGTATTTT
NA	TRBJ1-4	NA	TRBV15	CATSRRDTDNEKLFF	TGTGCCACCAGCAGAAGGGACACAGACAATGAAAAACTGTTTTTT
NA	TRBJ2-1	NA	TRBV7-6	CASSHRVGGGYYNEQFF	TGTGCCAGCAGCCATCGTGTGGGTGGGGGGTACTACAATGAGCAGTTCTTC
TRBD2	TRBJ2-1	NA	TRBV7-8	CASSLGPAGLQFF	TGTGCCAGCAGCTTAGGCCCAGCGGGGTTGCAGTTCTTC
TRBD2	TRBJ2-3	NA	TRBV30	CAWSVGLAADTQYF	TGTGCCTGGAGTGTGGGACTAGCAGCAGATACGCAGTATTTT
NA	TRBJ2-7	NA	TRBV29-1	CSVEKGDSSYEQYF	TGCAGCGTTGAAAAGGGAGACTCCTCCTACGAGCAGTACTTC
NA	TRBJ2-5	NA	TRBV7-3	CASSSGGIGETQYF	TGTGCCAGCAGCTCCGGGGGTATCGGAGAGACCCAGTACTTC
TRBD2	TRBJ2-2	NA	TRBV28	CASTRGADTGELFF	TGTGCCAGCACGCGGGGGGCCGACACCGGGGAGCTGTTTTTT
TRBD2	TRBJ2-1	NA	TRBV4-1	CASSQGGTSGNEQFF	TGCGCCAGCAGCCAAGGGGGGACTAGTGGCAATGAGCAGTTCTTC
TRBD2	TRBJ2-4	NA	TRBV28	CASSVYSGSENIQYF	TGTGCCAGCAGTGTCTATAGCGGGAGCGAAAACATTCAGTACTTC
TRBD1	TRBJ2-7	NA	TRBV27	CASSLPQGGTGIHEQYF	TGTGCCAGCAGTTTACCCCAGGGAGGGACAGGGATCCACGAGCAGTACTTC
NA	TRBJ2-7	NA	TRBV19	CASSISQGTREQYF	TGTGCCAGTAGTATCAGTCAGGGAACGCGCGAGCAGTACTTC
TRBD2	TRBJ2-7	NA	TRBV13	CASSFTGTSSYEQYF	TGTGCCAGCAGCTTCACCGGGACTAGCTCCTACGAGCAGTACTTC
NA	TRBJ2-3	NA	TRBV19	CASSPGSTDTQYF	TGTGCCAGTAGTCCAGGTAGCACAGATACGCAGTATTTT
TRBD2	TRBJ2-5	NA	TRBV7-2	CASSLLAGQETQYF	TGTGCCAGCAGCTTACTAGCGGGGCAAGAGACCCAGTACTTC
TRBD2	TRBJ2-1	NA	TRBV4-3	CASSQDGAGGAMDEQFF	TGCGCCAGCAGCCAAGATGGGGCGGGGGGGGCAATGGATGAGCAGTTCTTC
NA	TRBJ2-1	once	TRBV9	CASSQGLNNEQFF	TGTGCCAGCAGTCAGGGCCTGAATAATGAGCAGTTCTTC
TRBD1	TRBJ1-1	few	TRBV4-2	CASSHPDRGMDTEAFF	TGTGCCAGCAGCCATCCCGACAGGGGAATGGACACTGAAGCTTTCTTT
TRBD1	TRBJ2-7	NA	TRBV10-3	CAIPPGTGSFEQYF	TGTGCGATCCCCCCGGGGACAGGTTCCTTCGAGCAGTACTTC
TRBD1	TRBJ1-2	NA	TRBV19	CASSSGQQFNYGYTF	TGTGCCAGTAGTTCGGGACAGCAATTTAACTATGGCTACACCTTC
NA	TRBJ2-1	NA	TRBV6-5	CASSYSIRGTYNEQFF	TGTGCCAGCAGTTACTCGATAAGAGGGACCTACAATGAGCAGTTCTTC
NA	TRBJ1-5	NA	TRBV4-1	CASSQDQGTNQPQHF	TGCGCCAGCAGCCAAGATCAGGGCACTAATCAGCCCCAGCATTTT
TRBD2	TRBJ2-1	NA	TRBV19	CASSPGLGVAGEQFF	TGTGCCAGTAGTCCAGGACTAGGGGTTGCGGGTGAGCAGTTCTTC
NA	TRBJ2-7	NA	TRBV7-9	CASSRGTPYEQYF	TGTGCCAGCAGCCGCGGGACTCCCTACGAGCAGTACTTC
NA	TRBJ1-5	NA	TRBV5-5	CASSLQDSNQPQHF	TGTGCCAGCAGCTTGCAGGATAGCAATCAGCCCCAGCATTTT
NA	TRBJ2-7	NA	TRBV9	CATWARQSYEQYF	TGTGCCACCTGGGCCAGACAATCCTACGAGCAGTACTTC
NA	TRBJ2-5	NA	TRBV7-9	CASSQKTFGAQYF	TGTGCCAGCAGCCAAAAAACATTCGGGGCCCAGTACTTC
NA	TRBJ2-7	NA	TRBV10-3	CAISGQDGDEQYF	TGTGCCATCAGTGGACAGGACGGGGACGAGCAGTACTTC
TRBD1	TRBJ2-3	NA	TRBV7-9	CASSQTDRSTDTQYF	TGTGCCAGCAGCCAAACGGACAGGTCCACAGATACGCAGTATTTT
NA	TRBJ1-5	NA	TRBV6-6	CASSTKGRRPQHF	TGTGCCAGCAGTACGAAAGGTAGGAGGCCCCAGCATTTT